Below are 9 T cell receptor beta chains sequenced from a single sample in a study of blood T cell repertoires in COVID-19. Clones were sequenced by immunoSEQ multiplex PCR, and TCRdb holds only the in-frame ones, with some missing. The repertoire consists of about 90,000 clones, with about 86% occurring once and the leading ten covering 1.7%. Material: peripheral blood. The receptor source for this set is an older man with acute or convalescent COVID-19.

The rearrangement joins TRBV5-1 to TRBJ2-2; 9 bases map to TRBD1. CDR1 SGHRS and CDR2 YFSETQ come from the germline V gene. The CDR3 consists of 15 residues. The V segment lost 2 bases and the J segment 3 bases; nucleotides outside the gene matches: 2. The CDR3 sequence is CASSFWDRDTGELFF. CDR3 DNA: TGCGCCAGCAGCTTCTGGGACAGGGACACCGGGGAGCTGTTTTTT.

This clone has a handful of counts. The chain has TRBV12-5 and TRBJ2-1; TRBD1 is a possible D gene (6 bases). The germline V and J ends were trimmed by 2 bases and 2 bases, with 16 bases remaining between them. The CDR3 runs to 17 residues. The germline CDR1 and CDR2 sequences are LGHNT and FRNRAP. CDR3 bases: TGTGCTAGTGGTTTGACCTTGACAGGTCTCCCCTACAATGAGCAGTTCTTC. As protein: CASGLTLTGLPYNEQFF.

This clone has only a few counts. V and J are TRBV19 and TRBJ2-1; a possible D gene is TRBD2 (5 bases). With 7 bases removed from V and 2 bases from J, the gap between germline ends came to 12 bases. The CDR3 is 14 residues long. The V gene's germline CDR1 is LNHDA and CDR2 SQIVND (reference sequence). CDR3 nucleotides: TGTGCCAGTAACCCGGACTCGACCTACAATGAGCAGTTCTTC. This translates into CASNPDSTYNEQFF.

The chain couples TRBV5-4 to TRBJ1-2, with a tentative D call TRBD1 (6 bases). Germline CDR1 and CDR2: SGHNT and YYREEE (reference sequence). The length of the CDR3 is 15 residues. Trimming removed 4 bases at V and 8 bases at J, with 21 bases between. The CDR3 region has the DNA TGTGCCAGCAGCAACGAACAGGCCACCAGGGGCGGCTACACCTTC. This codes for CASSNEQATRGGYTF.

The chain employs TRBV5-1 and TRBJ2-7; TRBD2 matches at 9 bases. The CDR3 sequence is 15 residues long. After removal of 0 bases from V and 4 bases from J, the junction contained 5 bases not matched to a gene. Per germline, CDR1 SGHRS and CDR2 YFSETQ. The chain's CDR3 is CASSLGLAGPYEQYF. As DNA, the CDR3 is TGCGCCAGCAGCTTGGGTCTAGCGGGACCGTACGAGCAGTACTTC.

The gene calls are TRBV5-4 and TRBJ1-2; D is perhaps TRBD1 (6 bases). The CDR3 covers 15 residues. The germline CDR1 and CDR2 sequences are SGHNT and YYREEE (reference sequence). The V gene lost 1 base and the J gene lost 4 bases, with 14 bases spanning the gap. This CDR3 is CASSLTGHLSYGYTF. The CDR3 DNA follows: TGTGCCAGCAGCTTGACAGGGCATTTAAGCTATGGCTACACCTTC. Together with reference TRBV5-4 and TRBJ1-2, the CDR3 gives the full variable domain: ETGVTQSPTHLIKTRGQQVTLRCSSQSGHNTVSWYQQALGQGPQFIFQYYREEENGRGNFPPRFSGLQFPNYSSELNVNALELDDSALYLCASSLTGHLSYGYTFGSGTRLTVV.

The chain joins TRBV19 to TRBJ1-3, with D hard to call. V gave up 6 bases and J gave up 0 bases, with 12 bases separating them. Per germline, CDR1 LNHDA and CDR2 SQIVND (reference sequence). This CDR3 comprises 15 residues. CDR3 in DNA: TGTGCCAGTAGCAGCCAGCGGAACTCTGGAAACACCATATATTTT. Translated, it gives CASSSQRNSGNTIYF.

This chain connects TRBV29-1 to TRBJ2-7; 8 bases fit TRBD1. The germline V gene encodes CDR1 SQVTM and CDR2 ANQGSEA. CDR3 size: 12 residues. V was pared by 4 bases and J by 6 bases, with 5 bases of the junction left unmatched. The CDR3 DNA follows: TGCAGCGTTGGGACAGGGAAGGGCGAGCAGTACTTC. Translated: CSVGTGKGEQYF.

This clone was counted once. Additional DNA sequences in this sample encode the identical CDR3. V usage is TRBV7-9 and J usage is TRBJ2-7; the match to TRBD1 covers 7 bases. The J segment lost 4 bases and the V segment lost 4 bases, leaving 1 base of the junction unmatched. Germline assignment: CDR1 SEHNR and CDR2 FQNEAQ (reference sequence). This CDR3 has 12 residues. In nucleotides, the CDR3 is TGTGCCAGCAGCTCGACAGGGTACGAGCAGTACTTC. This encodes CASSSTGYEQYF.